This T cell receptor beta chain was observed in a study of a mutant IDH1 vaccine in newly diagnosed glioma. For the study at large: Vaccines began 4-6 weeks after radiotherapy alone, or with temozolomide cycles. Whole-study findings and limits: Among patients, around 93% showed immune responses induced by the vaccine.

Worth noting for this clone: Its target is not known.

Only in-frame clones appear in the TCRdb table, and some are missing; sequencing was by immunoSEQ multiplex PCR. The table includes about 94,000 clones, under 90% detected once. Germline loops: CDR1 SNHLY, CDR2 FYNNEI. With 5 bases clipped from V and 5 bases from J, the junction kept 5 bases outside the gene matches. The CDR3 is made up of 16 amino acids. Time point in this sample: week 47, end of study. Doses consisted of 300 ug of mutant IDH1 20-mer peptide each, paired with topical imiquimod. The study gave patients eight vaccinations in weeks 1, 3, 5, 7, 11, 15, 19, 23. This sequence joins TRBV2 and TRBJ2-1, with TRBD2 identical over 14 bases. The sequenced sample was PBMCs, obtained from a glioma patient whose treatment included an IDH1 peptide vaccine. This TCR was sampled from a woman between 45 and 65 years old with glioma. The CDR3 loop is CASSPGLAGGNNEQFF. The CDR3 DNA is TGTGCCAGCAGTCCCGGACTAGCGGGAGGCAACAATGAGCAGTTCTTC.